This TCR beta chain is from a study of blood T cell repertoires in COVID-19. Study information: Some COVID-19 samples were acute and others convalescent; all came from the United States, Italy and Spain.

Those enrolled in Seattle joined during active infection and were followed longitudinally afterward. Germline CDR1 is MNHEY and CDR2 is SVGEGT. The CDR3 consists of 16 residues. V was cut by 0 bases and J by 4 bases, with 12 bases left in between. Per the authors' pipeline: Reference gene primer amplification in the assay estimated nucleated cell counts. Only in-frame clones appear in the TCRdb table, and some are missing; sequencing was by immunoSEQ multiplex PCR. V, J and clone size derive from that table, while D and trimming were established from the DNA sequence. The sample consists of hundreds of thousands of clones, about 90% of them appearing once.

This rearrangement joins TRBV6-2 or TRBV6-3 to TRBJ2-2, with no clear D. The sequence was collected from a woman in her thirties with COVID-19, enrolled during active disease. The sample taken for sequencing was peripheral blood. The CDR3 DNA follows: TGTGCCAGCAGTTACTCGACACGCGTGTCCACCGGGGAGCTGTTTTTT. Encoded protein: CASSYSTRVSTGELFF.